The 29 T cell receptor beta chains presented below share a single source sample, sequenced in a study of PD-1 blockade in mismatch repair-deficient tumors. Time point of the sample: 10-day in vitro stimulation with candidate neoantigen peptide 2. Profiled with immunoSEQ multiplex PCR; TCRdb holds only in-frame clones, not every one. The sample lists about 9,800 clones; approximately 84% were seen once. What these receptors recognize is not known. The material was cells cultured in vitro, obtained from a patient treated with pembrolizumab. The receptors were sampled from an adult with mismatch repair-deficient cancer.

This chain joins TRBV5-4 and TRBJ1-4; D is perhaps TRBD1 (5 bases). With 9 bases removed from V and 2 bases from J, the gap between germline ends came to 11 bases. The V gene's germline CDR1 is SGHNT and CDR2 YYREEE (reference sequence). The CDR3 has 13 residues. CDR3 nucleotides: TGTGCCACTACCCGGGGGACTAATGAAAAACTGTTTTTT. Encoded protein: CATTRGTNEKLFF. Full variable domain (missing parts from reference TRBV5-4 and TRBJ1-4): ETGVTQSPTHLIKTRGQQVTLRCSSQSGHNTVSWYQQALGQGPQFIFQYYREEENGRGNFPPRFSGLQFPNYSSELNVNALELDDSALYLCATTRGTNEKLFFGSGTQLSVL.

The chain is built from TRBV9 and TRBJ1-2; D perhaps matches TRBD1 (5 bases). V shed 0 bases and J shed 4 bases, with 16 bases lying between them. The CDR3 runs 16 residues. Germline V gene lookup returns CDR1 SGDLS and CDR2 YYNGEE. The CDR3 sequence: CASSVGSPPGGYGYTF. CDR3 sequence (DNA): TGTGCCAGCAGCGTAGGGTCCCCTCCTGGGGGCTATGGCTACACCTTC.

The chain couples TRBV9 to TRBJ2-6; D remains unclear. Germline CDR1 is SGDLS and CDR2 is YYNGEE. Trimming took 0 bases from V and 4 from J, leaving 5 bases between them. The CDR3 sequence is 14 residues long. The chain's CDR3 is CASSVAGGANVLTF. CDR3 nucleotides: TGTGCCAGCAGCGTAGCGGGCGGGGCCAACGTCCTGACTTTC.

The chain joins TRBV6-1 to TRBJ2-1; unclear D gene. V was cut by 3 bases and J by 4 bases, with 7 bases left in between. This CDR3 spans 13 amino acids. The V gene's germline CDR1 is MNHNS and CDR2 SASEGT. CDR3 region: CASSENPYNEQFF. CDR3 nucleotide sequence: TGTGCCAGCAGTGAGAATCCGTACAATGAGCAGTTCTTC.

The table lists this clone with a count of one. The chain recombines TRBV5-1 with TRBJ2-5; TRBD2 aligns across 14 bases. Near its end, the DNA agrees better with TRBJ2-7, so the J call may be wrong. From germline, CDR1 is SGHRS and CDR2 YFSETQ. The CDR3 totals 15 residues. CDR3 DNA sequence: TGCGCCAGCAGTCCGGGGACTAGCGGGAGAGACGAGCAGTACTTC. Translating it yields CASSPGTSGRDEQYF.

This clone was counted a few times. The chain employs TRBV28 and TRBJ2-6, with D unclear. This CDR3 spans 17 amino acids. The ends were cut back, 5 bases at V and 1 base at J, with 15 bases in the middle. The germline V gene has CDR1 MDHEN and CDR2 SYDVKM. The CDR3 reads CASSTPVMGSGANVLTF. In DNA form, the CDR3 reads TGTGCCAGCAGTACCCCGGTTATGGGGTCTGGGGCCAACGTCCTGACTTTC.

The rearrangement links TRBV30 to TRBJ1-4; 7 bases are a match to TRBD1. There are 15 residues in the CDR3. CDR1 and CDR2 (germline): GTSNPN, SVGIG (reference sequence). V lost 5 bases and J lost 7; bases outside the gene matches: 13. The CDR3 nucleotides are TGTGCCTGGGGGCCCCGGGACAGAAGGCTTGAAAAACTGTTTTTT. Translating gives CAWGPRDRRLEKLFF.

The chain joins TRBV10-3 to TRBJ1-2; perhaps TRBD1 as D (5 bases). With 3 bases removed from V and 4 bases from J, the gap between germline ends came to 9 bases. The CDR3 loop spans 13 amino acids. CDR1 and CDR2 (germline): ENHRY, SYGVKD. The CDR3 spells CAISEQVSYGYTF. As DNA, the CDR3 is TGTGCCATCAGTGAACAGGTCTCCTATGGCTACACCTTC.

The rearrangement links TRBV7-6 to TRBJ1-4; D might be TRBD1 (6 bases). The germline V and J ends were trimmed by 3 bases and 5 bases, with 10 bases remaining between them. The length of the CDR3 is 14 residues. Germline V lookup: CDR1 SGHVS, CDR2 FNYEAQ. CDR3 nucleotides: TGTGCCAGCAGCTTCGGGGGCACGAATGAAAAACTGTTTTTT. Amino acids: CASSFGGTNEKLFF.

The chain employs TRBV6-1 and TRBJ1-2; 7 bases map to TRBD1. CDR1 is MNHNS, CDR2 SASEGT, per germline. The CDR3 is made up of 15 amino acids. The V and J ends lost 3 bases and 3 bases, in that order; junction bases with no gene match: 7. The CDR3 sequence: CASSDTGAIDYGYTF. The CDR3 region has the DNA TGTGCCAGCAGTGATACAGGGGCCATCGACTATGGCTACACCTTC.

The rearrangement uses TRBV7-2 and TRBJ2-1, with TRBD2 identical over 8 bases. Germline V gene lookup returns CDR1 SGHTA and CDR2 FQGNSA. The CDR3 has 15 amino acids. Trimming took 3 bases from V and 5 from J; bases not matched to a gene: 6. The CDR3 spells CASSFGLAGNNEQFF. CDR3 DNA: TGTGCCAGCAGCTTCGGGCTAGCGGGTAACAATGAGCAGTTCTTC. The complete variable domain, with remaining parts taken from reference TRBV7-2 and TRBJ2-1, reads GAGVSQSPSNKVTEKGKDVELRCDPISGHTALYWYRQSLGQGLEFLIYFQGNSAPDKSGLPSDRFSAERTGGSVSTLTIQRTQQEDSAVYLCASSFGLAGNNEQFFGPGTRLTVL.

The chain is built from TRBV30 and TRBJ1-3; 7 positions agree with TRBD1. V shed 0 bases, J shed 8 bases, and the junction held 10 bases outside the gene matches. The CDR3 runs 15 residues. Germline CDR1 GTSNPN, CDR2 SVGIG (reference sequence). The CDR3 loop is CAWSVLRGERDTIYF. The CDR3 DNA follows: TGTGCCTGGAGTGTACTCAGGGGGGAGAGAGACACCATATATTTT.

The V and J genes are TRBV5-1 and TRBJ1-4; D unresolved. This CDR3 region has 15 residues. The V gene's germline CDR1 is SGHRS and CDR2 YFSETQ. Deletions cut 3 bases from V and 0 bases from J, with 9 bases between. The CDR3 DNA reads TGCGCCAGCAGCTCGAACATTGCAACTAATGAAAAACTGTTTTTT. This sequence encodes CASSSNIATNEKLFF.

This chain joins TRBV7-9 and TRBJ2-7, with a tentative D call TRBD1 (6 bases). V was trimmed by 5 bases and J by 2 bases, leaving 7 bases between them. The CDR3 extends over 12 amino acids. CDR1 is SEHNR, CDR2 FQNEAQ, per germline (reference sequence). CDR3 residues: CASSRQAYEQYF. The CDR3 bases are TGTGCCAGCAGCCGACAGGCCTACGAGCAGTACTTC.

The chain recombines TRBV28 with TRBJ1-2; 7 nucleotides match TRBD1. CDR1 MDHEN and CDR2 SYDVKM come from the germline V gene. Trimming removed 2 bases from V and 4 bases from J; junction bases left unmatched: 13. CDR3 length equals 17 residues. CDR3 loop: CASSLPYEGAHAYGYTF. Written as DNA, the CDR3 is TGTGCCAGCAGTTTACCCTACGAGGGGGCGCATGCCTATGGCTACACCTTC.

This clone was seen a handful of times. V gene TRBV5-3 combines with J gene TRBJ2-7, with D hard to call. TRBV5-3 is annotated as an ORF whose role is uncertain. Deletions cut 8 bases from V and 7 bases from J, with 16 bases between. The CDR3 has 12 amino acids. The chain's CDR3 is CASSPLGGEQYF. CDR3 DNA sequence: TGTGCCAGCAGCCCCCTGGGTGGGGAGCAGTACTTC.

CDR3 nucleotides: TGTGCCAGCAGCCGGGGGGCTAGCGGGAGGGCCAAAGAGACCCAGTACTTC. It is translated as CASSRGASGRAKETQYF. This chain joins TRBV2 and TRBJ2-5, with 12 nucleotides matching TRBD2. CDR1 and CDR2 (germline): SNHLY, FYNNEI. V trimming: 6 bases; J trimming: 3 bases; junction bases outside the gene matches: 11. This CDR3 contains 17 residues.

The V and J genes are TRBV5-1 and TRBJ2-1; D possibly corresponds to TRBD1 (6 bases). Trimming left V 2 bases short and J 0 bases short, with 15 bases between. Germline CDR1 and CDR2: SGHRS and YFSETQ. The CDR3 runs to 17 residues. The CDR3 spells CASSFFIPQGSYNEQFF. CDR3 nucleotides: TGCGCCAGCAGCTTTTTCATCCCACAGGGCTCCTACAATGAGCAGTTCTTC.

This rearrangement joins TRBV18 to TRBJ2-2, with D perhaps TRBD1 (5 bases). CDR1 is KGHSH and CDR2 is LQKENI in the germline V gene. This CDR3 is 17 amino acids long. V was cut by 2 bases and J by 1 base, with 14 bases left in between. The CDR3 nucleotides are TGTGCCAGCTCACCATTGCAGGACACTCAGAACACCGGGGAGCTGTTTTTT. Its protein is CASSPLQDTQNTGELFF.

This clone appeared a few times. This chain uses TRBV6-5 with TRBJ2-7; perhaps TRBD1 as D (5 bases). The V gene's germline CDR1 is MNHEY and CDR2 SVGAGI. Deletions cut 4 bases from V and 5 bases from J, with 15 bases between. CDR3 length: 14 residues. CDR3 coding DNA: TGTGCCAGCAGTTTCGTCCCAGGGTCGCACGAGCAGTACTTC. Protein: CASSFVPGSHEQYF.

This chain uses TRBV7-2 with TRBJ1-2; possibly TRBD1 for D (6 bases). CDR1 and CDR2 from the germline V gene are SGHTA and FQGNSA. The CDR3 totals 15 residues. V gave up 1 base and J gave up 5 bases, with 14 bases separating them. This CDR3 is CASSLDWGRGYGYTF. The CDR3 nucleotides are TGTGCCAGCAGCTTAGACTGGGGGCGCGGGTATGGCTACACCTTC.

J is TRBJ2-5 and V is TRBV9; perhaps TRBD2 as D (5 bases). The V and J ends lost 1 base and 2 bases respectively, with 9 bases between them. This CDR3 comprises 14 residues. Per the germline V gene, CDR1 is SGDLS and CDR2 is YYNGEE. This chain's CDR3 is CASSVSSGQETQYF. CDR3 sequence (DNA): TGTGCCAGCAGCGTATCCTCGGGGCAAGAGACCCAGTACTTC.

This clone was picked up one time. The chain is built from TRBV7-9 and TRBJ2-7, with 7 nucleotides matching TRBD2. Trimming took 0 bases from V and 4 from J; bases not matched to a gene: 12. Germline CDR1 and CDR2: SEHNR and FQNEAQ (reference sequence). This CDR3 has 17 residues. The DNA of the CDR3 is TGTGCCAGCAGCTTAGCGGTGGGGAGGGTACCGTCTTACGAGCAGTACTTC. Its translation is CASSLAVGRVPSYEQYF.

The gene calls are TRBV27 and TRBJ2-7, with 12 positions matching TRBD1. Trimming took 4 bases from V and 5 from J; bases not matched to a gene: 3. Germline assignment: CDR1 MNHEY and CDR2 SMNVEV (reference sequence). This CDR3 comprises 14 residues. CDR3 coding DNA: TGTGCCAGCAGTTGGGGACAGGGGGCTCACGAGCAGTACTTC. Protein sequence: CASSWGQGAHEQYF.

The V gene is TRBV7-8, the J gene TRBJ1-5; 7 nucleotides line up with TRBD1. The CDR3 contains 14 residues. The V gene's germline CDR1 is SGHVS and CDR2 FQNEAQ. J was trimmed by 5 bases and V by 5 bases; bases with no gene match: 6. The CDR3 DNA reads as TGTGCCAGCAGCCCCGACAGGGCCCATCAGCCCCAGCATTTT. Translation: CASSPDRAHQPQHF.

The CDR3 loop is CSVVGLVGYEQYF. Here the CDR3 DNA reads TGCAGCGTTGTAGGACTAGTCGGGTACGAGCAGTACTTC. The V and J genes are TRBV29-1 and TRBJ2-7; 7 bases map to TRBD2. Germline CDR1 is SQVTM and CDR2 is ANQGSEA. Losses at the gene ends were 4 bases for V and 4 bases for J; bases not matched to a gene: 7. The CDR3 covers 13 residues.

The rearrangement joins TRBV5-8 to TRBJ1-6, with D hard to call. Germline-derived CDR1 and CDR2 are SGHTS and YDEGEE. The ends were cut back, 3 bases at V and 1 base at J, with 8 bases in the middle. This CDR3 has 15 amino acids. CDR3 bases: TGTGCCAGCAGCTCCGACTGGTCCTATAATTCACCCCTCCACTTT. Protein product: CASSSDWSYNSPLHF. The variable domain in full, with the rest retrieved from reference TRBV5-8 and TRBJ1-6, is EAGVTQSPTHLIKTRGQQATLRCSPISGHTSVYWYQQALGLGLQFLLWYDEGEERNRGNFPPRFSGRQFPNYSSELNVNALELEDSALYLCASSSDWSYNSPLHFGNGTRLTVT.

J is TRBJ1-5 and V is TRBV6-6; D not certain. Germline CDR1 MNHNY, CDR2 SVGAGI (reference sequence). The CDR3 is 15 residues long. Trimming took off 3 bases at V and 2 bases at J, with 11 bases between the two ends. The CDR3 spells CASSYAGGGNQPQHF. For the CDR3, the DNA is TGTGCCAGCAGTTATGCGGGAGGCGGCAATCAGCCCCAGCATTTT.

The J gene is TRBJ1-4, the V gene TRBV28; 8 nucleotides line up with TRBD1. In germline, CDR1 is MDHEN, CDR2 SYDVKM. After removal of 5 bases from V and 8 bases from J, the junction contained 10 bases not matched to a gene. The CDR3 runs 15 residues. The CDR3 reads CASSGGQGWGEKLFF. The CDR3, as DNA: TGTGCCAGCAGTGGAGGACAGGGTTGGGGCGAAAAACTGTTTTTT.